A single sample gave rise to the 22 T cell receptor beta chains below, sequenced in a study of T cell repertoires in cytomegalovirus infection. The antigens for these receptors are not known. Each CDR3 protein gets one entry after TCRdb re-called the reads with MiXCR. The profile shows approximately 590,000 distinct CDR3 sequences, about 39% of them singletons. The sample consisted of cultured PBMCs, taken from culture after CMV antigen stimulation. All receptors derive from a human donor in good health (CMV status not recorded). Some clones in this sample may be carry-over from other donors' samples.

CDR3 residues: CASSFRAAYPNQPQHF. DNA of the CDR3: TGTGCCAGCAGCTTTCGGGCAGCCTACCCAAATCAGCCCCAGCATTTT. The rearrangement uses TRBV7-2 and TRBJ1-5; D uncertain. V was clipped by 3 bases and J by 4 bases, with 16 bases between them. Germline assignment: CDR1 SGHTA and CDR2 FQGNSA. This CDR3 is 16 amino acids long. The entire variable domain, with the rest obtained from reference TRBV7-2 and TRBJ1-5, is as follows: GAGVSQSPSNKVTEKGKDVELRCDPISGHTALYWYRQSLGQGLEFLIYFQGNSAPDKSGLPSDRFSAERTGGSVSTLTIQRTQQEDSAVYLCASSFRAAYPNQPQHFGDGTRLSIL.

The chain links TRBV12-3 or TRBV12-4 to TRBJ1-2; no firm D call. This CDR3 comprises 14 residues. V was cut by 7 bases and J by 4 bases, with 16 bases left in between. In DNA, the CDR3 is TGTGCCAGCACCCCCACGGGAATGGCCTATGGCTACACCTTC. Amino acid sequence: CASTPTGMAYGYTF.

In this sample, this clonotype turned up many times. The chain is built from TRBV7-2 and TRBJ1-4; D unresolved. The V gene lost 3 bases and the J gene lost 6 bases, with 11 bases spanning the gap. This CDR3 has 14 amino acids. CDR1 and CDR2 from the germline V gene are SGHTA and FQGNSA. CDR3 coding DNA: TGTGCCAGCAGCTTCGGAACAGTATATGAAAAACTGTTTTTT. It codes for CASSFGTVYEKLFF.

This clonotype was observed a handful of times. The chain links TRBV27 to TRBJ2-7; D perhaps matches TRBD1 (6 bases). Germline V gives CDR1 MNHEY, CDR2 SMNVEV (reference sequence). The CDR3 is made up of 14 amino acids. V was cut by 9 bases and J by 4 bases, with 19 bases left in between. Written as DNA, the CDR3 is TGTGCCAGTCCTAGCCGACAGGATGAATACGAGCAGTACTTC. Its protein is CASPSRQDEYEQYF.

This clonotype was detected a few times. The chain joins TRBV5-6 to TRBJ1-1, with D unresolved. CDR1 is SGHDT, CDR2 YYEEEE, per germline. Trimming took 0 bases from V and 8 from J, leaving 8 bases between them. The CDR3 is 12 residues long. The CDR3 region is CASSLGRREAFF. The CDR3 bases are TGTGCCAGCAGCTTGGGCCGGAGGGAAGCTTTCTTT.

The chain couples TRBV7-6 to TRBJ2-1, with 8 bases matching TRBD1. CDR1 is SGHVS, CDR2 FNYEAQ, per germline. V lost 5 bases and J lost 5; bases outside the gene matches: 14. The CDR3 spans 17 residues. CDR3 DNA: TGTGCCAGCAGCCCATTCCCCCGGGACAGGTTTAACAATGAGCAGTTCTTC. Translating it yields CASSPFPRDRFNNEQFF.

This clonotype showed up just a few times. The chain combines TRBV10-3 with TRBJ2-7; 11 nucleotides align to TRBD2. V shed 3 bases and J 3 bases; nucleotides not matched to a gene: 7. The CDR3 length is 16 residues. CDR1 is ENHRY, CDR2 SYGVKD, per germline. The CDR3 spells CAISDPPGLADYEQYF. The CDR3 DNA follows: TGTGCCATCAGTGATCCCCCGGGACTAGCGGACTACGAGCAGTACTTC.

This sequence joins TRBV10-3 and TRBJ2-3, with TRBD1 identical over 10 bases. The CDR3 is 19 residues long. Germline lookup yields CDR1 ENHRY and CDR2 SYGVKD. J gave up 1 base and V 6 bases, and 16 bases lay outside the gene matches. In DNA, the CDR3 is TGTGCCATCAGCCACGTGGGAGGACAGGGGGGCTTTGGCACAGATACGCAGTATTTT. Protein sequence: CAISHVGGQGGFGTDTQYF.

This rearrangement joins TRBV5-4 to TRBJ2-7, with 7 bases aligning to TRBD1. V lost 5 bases, J lost 4 bases, and 12 bases stayed unmatched. This CDR3 has 15 amino acids. In germline, CDR1 is SGHNT, CDR2 YYREEE (reference sequence). CDR3 in amino acids: CASSLQGLGMYEQYF. CDR3 in DNA: TGTGCCAGCAGTTTACAGGGGCTGGGGATGTACGAGCAGTACTTC.

The rearrangement uses TRBV19 and TRBJ2-4; tentatively, D is TRBD2 (5 bases). Trimming cost V 2 bases and J 8 bases, with 10 bases left between them. Germline V gene lookup returns CDR1 LNHDA and CDR2 SQIVND (reference sequence). The CDR3 loop spans 13 amino acids. CDR3 sequence reads: CASSIPGWDIQYF. The CDR3 DNA sequence: TGTGCCAGTAGTATACCGGGGTGGGACATTCAGTACTTC. The full variable domain, in which reference TRBV19 and TRBJ2-4 provide the parts outside the CDR3, is DGGITQSPKYLFRKEGQNVTLSCEQNLNHDAMYWYRQDPGQGLRLIYYSQIVNDFQKGDIAEGYSVSREKKESFPLTVTSAQKNPTAFYLCASSIPGWDIQYFGAGTRLSVL.

This clonotype has more than one count but fewer than ten. The chain is built from TRBV7-2 and TRBJ1-2, with D perhaps matching TRBD1 (5 bases). The CDR3 extends over 15 amino acids. Germline assignment: CDR1 SGHTA and CDR2 FQGNSA. Trimming left V 2 bases short and J 1 base short, with 11 bases between. The CDR3 bases are TGTGCCAGCAGCTTATCGTGGGGGGATAACTATGGCTACACCTTC. Amino acids: CASSLSWGDNYGYTF.

The chain employs TRBV5-1 and TRBJ1-2; D is unresolved. This CDR3 has 13 amino acids. Deletions cut 4 bases from V and 7 bases from J, with 14 bases between. Germline CDR1 SGHRS, CDR2 YFSETQ. CDR3 residues: CASSPLGEGGYTF. The CDR3 DNA reads TGCGCCAGCAGCCCTCTAGGAGAAGGTGGCTACACCTTC.

This clonotype was detected a few times. The rearrangement uses TRBV7-2 and TRBJ2-1; TRBD2 matches 12 bases. Germline V gene sequence: CDR1 SGHTA, CDR2 FQGNSA. Trimming at V came to 4 bases and at J to 3 bases, leaving 4 bases not matched to a gene. The CDR3 covers 16 residues. The CDR3 protein is CASSSLLAGGYNEQFF. DNA for the CDR3: TGTGCCAGCAGCTCCCTACTAGCGGGGGGCTACAATGAGCAGTTCTTC.

This chain connects TRBV7-9 to TRBJ2-7, with D possibly being TRBD2 (6 bases). This CDR3 has 14 amino acids. Germline CDR1 reads SEHNR; CDR2 reads FQNEAQ (reference sequence). The CDR3 sequence: CAAGPGRFNYEQYF. The CDR3 DNA reads TGTGCAGCGGGTCCGGGACGGTTTAACTACGAGCAGTACTTC. The entire variable domain, with the rest obtained from reference TRBV7-9 and TRBJ2-7, is as follows: DTGVSQNPRHKITKRGQNVTFRCDPISEHNRLYWYRQTLGQGPEFLTYFQNEAQLEKSRLLSDRFSAERPKGSFSTLEIQRTEQGDSAMYLCAAGPGRFNYEQYFGPGTRLTVT.

In its sample, this clonotype was seen a few times. The rearrangement joins TRBV7-2 to TRBJ2-3; D remains unclear. Germline-derived CDR1 and CDR2 are SGHTA and FQGNSA. Trimming pared 5 bases from V and 2 bases from J, leaving 17 bases between. The CDR3 has 16 amino acids. CDR3 sequence reads: CASSPLTLAPTDTQYF. The CDR3 DNA follows: TGTGCCAGCAGCCCCCTGACTCTGGCCCCCACAGATACGCAGTATTTT. The variable domain in full, completed from reference TRBV7-2 and TRBJ2-3, reads GAGVSQSPSNKVTEKGKDVELRCDPISGHTALYWYRQSLGQGLEFLIYFQGNSAPDKSGLPSDRFSAERTGGSVSTLTIQRTQQEDSAVYLCASSPLTLAPTDTQYFGPGTRLTVL.

The rearrangement links TRBV4-1 to TRBJ2-4, with D unclear. This CDR3 spans 14 amino acids. Between the trimmed V and J ends, which lost 0 bases and 8 bases, there was a span of 11 bases. From germline, CDR1 is MGHRA and CDR2 YSYEKL. CDR3 DNA sequence: TGCGCCAGCAGCCAAGACCCACCACCGGACATTCAGTACTTC. Translating it yields CASSQDPPPDIQYF.

This chain connects TRBV7-3 to TRBJ2-1; 15 bases line up with TRBD2. Germline assignment: CDR1 SGHTA and CDR2 FQGTGA. This CDR3 has 15 residues. Trimming at V came to 0 bases and at J to 9 bases, leaving 0 bases not matched to a gene. CDR3 residues: CASSLTGLAGGEQFF. The CDR3 DNA follows: TGTGCCAGCAGCTTAACGGGACTAGCGGGAGGTGAGCAGTTCTTC.

This clonotype turned up a few times. This chain joins TRBV10-3 and TRBJ2-1; D unresolved. Germline V CDR1 and CDR2: ENHRY, SYGVKD. The CDR3 loop spans 13 amino acids. Trimming cost V 10 bases and J 0 bases, with 10 bases left between them. CDR3 nucleotide sequence: TGTGCCACCAAGGGTAGCTCCTACAATGAGCAGTTCTTC. Protein product: CATKGSSYNEQFF.

The chain is built from TRBV7-2 and TRBJ1-1; D unresolved. Trimming took 10 bases from V and 0 from J, leaving 9 bases between them. Germline CDR1 SGHTA, CDR2 FQGNSA. The length of the CDR3 is 12 residues. In DNA form, the CDR3 reads TGTGCCATCCAGAGAATGAACACTGAAGCTTTCTTT. Residues: CAIQRMNTEAFF.

The V gene is TRBV15, the J gene TRBJ2-1; tentatively, D is TRBD1 (7 bases). Trimming removed 3 bases from V and 8 bases from J, with 14 bases in between. The CDR3 extends over 14 amino acids. CDR1 LNHNV and CDR2 YYDKDF come from the germline V gene (reference sequence). CDR3 nucleotide sequence: TGTGCCACCAGCAGTGACACAGGGGACTATGAGCAGTTCTTC. This encodes CATSSDTGDYEQFF.

This clonotype occurred once. The rearrangement uses TRBV5-1 and TRBJ1-1; possibly TRBD1 for D (6 bases). This CDR3 has 15 amino acids. The germline CDR1 and CDR2 sequences are SGHRS and YFSETQ. Trimming left V 4 bases short and J 4 bases short, with 17 bases between. Here the CDR3 DNA reads TGCGCCAGCAGCCTGGAGGGGGGGTTCGGCACTGAAGCTTTCTTT. Translated: CASSLEGGFGTEAFF.

This sequence joins TRBV27 and TRBJ2-5, with TRBD2 matching 10 bases. After removal of 6 bases from V and 9 bases from J, the junction contained 13 bases not matched to a gene. Germline values: CDR1 MNHEY, CDR2 SMNVEV (reference sequence). CDR3 length equals 15 residues. CDR3 loop: CASSVSPSGSSPQYF. The CDR3 DNA follows: TGTGCCAGCAGCGTTTCGCCTAGCGGGAGCTCGCCCCAGTACTTC.